This T cell receptor (beta chain) was sequenced for a study of T cells in Graves' hyperthyroidism and ophthalmopathy. Study conclusions and caveats: Within blood appeared most thyroid clonotypes that had expanded above 0.001. Prediction of ophthalmopathy progression came a median around 7.1 months pre-onset.

Germline CDR1 and CDR2: SGDLS and YYNGEE. J was trimmed by 5 bases and V by 0 bases; bases with no gene match: 6. This CDR3 region has 16 residues. This clonotype was counted at least ten times. Antigen: not known. The CDR3 regions of TCR beta were amplified from RNA transcripts. TCR CDR3 regions were first amplified by RT-PCR with HTBI primers. One entry per CDR3 protein, called by TCRdb with MiXCR from the multiplex PCR reads. The table includes 360,000 or so distinct CDR3 sequences, 19% detected once. Uncontrolled infection, other autoimmune disease, pregnancy or lactation led to exclusion. An approximately 9.8 ml volume of fresh peripheral blood provided the PBMCs.

This chain uses TRBV9 with TRBJ2-2, with 8 bases aligning to TRBD1. The TCR comes from a young woman with Graves' hyperthyroidism. The source material was blood. CDR3 residues: CASSVDSGQGTGELFF. The CDR3 DNA follows: TGTGCCAGCAGCGTAGATTCAGGACAGGGAACCGGGGAGCTGTTTTTT.